This T cell receptor (beta chain) came from a study of cytomegalovirus exposure and HLA in healthy donors. Turning to the study itself: In an early release, HLA-typed donors contributed 75 million to 85 million unique TCR sequences. Study-wide findings and caveats: Altogether, 160 or so TCR beta chains were recorded as cytomegalovirus-associated. Reports indicated that the classifier achieved high specificity and sensitivity in diagnosing cytomegalovirus status. Because they were indistinguishable, some V segments, including TRBV6-2 and TRBV6-3, were excluded.

PCR primers comprised 60 Vbeta and 13 Jbeta primers. Repertoires were generated with immunoSEQ multiplex PCR, while TCRdb's copy carries only in-frame clones and drops some. The sample lists roughly 140,000 clones; around 75% were seen once. Germline-derived CDR1 and CDR2 are MNHEY and SVGAGI. The V and J ends lost 6 bases and 7 bases, in that order; junction bases with no gene match: 8. This CDR3 has 15 amino acids. The table lists this clone with a count of one. Its antigen is still unknown. This clonotype was obtained from a woman aged 40-49 years in good health and CMV-seronegative. This chain uses TRBV6-5 with TRBJ2-1, with 11 bases aligning to TRBD2. Sequencing input: PBMCs. This CDR3 reads CASSRTSGSNNEQFF. CDR3 coding DNA: TGTGCCAGCAGCCGTACTAGCGGGAGTAATAATGAGCAGTTCTTC.